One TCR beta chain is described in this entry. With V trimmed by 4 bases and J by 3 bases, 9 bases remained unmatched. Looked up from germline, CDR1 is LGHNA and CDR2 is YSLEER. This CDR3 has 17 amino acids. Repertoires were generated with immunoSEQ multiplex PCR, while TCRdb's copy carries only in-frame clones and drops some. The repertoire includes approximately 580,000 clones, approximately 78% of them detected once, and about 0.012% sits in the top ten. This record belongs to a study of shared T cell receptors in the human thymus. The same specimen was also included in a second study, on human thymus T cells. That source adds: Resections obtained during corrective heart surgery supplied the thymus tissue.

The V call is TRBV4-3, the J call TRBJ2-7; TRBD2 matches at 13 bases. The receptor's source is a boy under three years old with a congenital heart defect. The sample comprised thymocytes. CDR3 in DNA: TGCGCCAGCAGCCGACGACTAGCGGGAGGTTCCGTCTACGAGCAGTACTTC. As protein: CASSRRLAGGSVYEQYF.